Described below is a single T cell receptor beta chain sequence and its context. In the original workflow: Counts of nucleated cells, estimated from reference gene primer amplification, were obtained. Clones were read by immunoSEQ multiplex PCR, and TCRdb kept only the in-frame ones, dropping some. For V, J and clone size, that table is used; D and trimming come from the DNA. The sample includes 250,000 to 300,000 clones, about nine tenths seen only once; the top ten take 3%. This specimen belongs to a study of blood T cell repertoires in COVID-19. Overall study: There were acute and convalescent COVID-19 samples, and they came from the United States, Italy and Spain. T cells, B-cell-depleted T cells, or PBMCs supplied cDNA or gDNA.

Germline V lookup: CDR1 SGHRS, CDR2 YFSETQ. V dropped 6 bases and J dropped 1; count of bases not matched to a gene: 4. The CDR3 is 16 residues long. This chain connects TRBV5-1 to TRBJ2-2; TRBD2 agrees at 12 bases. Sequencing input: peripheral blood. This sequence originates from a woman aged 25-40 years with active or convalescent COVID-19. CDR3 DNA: TGCGCCAGCACGCTACTAGCGGGGGGGAACACCGGGGAGCTGTTTTTT. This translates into CASTLLAGGNTGELFF.